This T cell receptor beta chain was observed in a study of T cells after yellow fever vaccination. From the 5' RACE reads, TCRdb called clonotypes with MiXCR, one entry per CDR3 protein. The table has a few hundred thousand distinct CDR3 sequences, under 5% seen once; the top ten hold more than 20%. Germline CDR1 reads SGHTA; CDR2 reads FQGNSA. CDR3 length: 15 amino acids. V dropped 6 bases and J dropped 4; count of bases not matched to a gene: 10. Material: PBMCs, obtained 5 days after the yellow fever booster vaccination. This sequence joins TRBV7-2 and TRBJ2-7; 9 positions agree with TRBD2. This sequence was found in a man aged 18-30 years who received the YFV17D yellow fever vaccine. The CDR3 here is CASSQGSGGRYEQYF. In DNA form, the CDR3 reads TGTGCCAGCAGTCAAGGAAGCGGGGGGCGGTACGAGCAGTACTTC. The full variable domain, rest sourced from reference TRBV7-2 and TRBJ2-7, is GAGVSQSPSNKVTEKGKDVELRCDPISGHTALYWYRQSLGQGLEFLIYFQGNSAPDKSGLPSDRFSAERTGGSVSTLTIQRTQQEDSAVYLCASSQGSGGRYEQYFGPGTRLTVT.